Presented here are 18 T cell receptor beta chains from one specimen sequenced in a study of identical twins. MiXCR, run by TCRdb on the 5' RACE reads, gives a single entry per CDR3 protein. The sample has some 790,000 distinct CDR3 sequences; 15% to 20% are singletons. This same sample was also taken into another study, of T cells expressing NK-cell markers.

Material for sequencing was PBMCs. The receptors shown here come from a woman younger than 35 in good health.

This clonotype was seen a few times. The chain employs TRBV6-4 and TRBJ2-3; 7 bases match TRBD1. The CDR3 runs to 13 residues. Per the germline V gene, CDR1 is MRHNA and CDR2 is SNTAGT. V dropped 5 bases and J dropped 15; count of bases not matched to a gene: 14. The CDR3 region has the DNA TGTGCCAGCAGTCCCGAGCCGGGACAGCGAGAATATTTT. Translating it yields CASSPEPGQREYF.

The CDR3 DNA reads TGTGCCAGCAGTTACGTAAGCGGGAGCGGGGTGTACAATGAGCAGTTCTTC. Residues: CASSYVSGSGVYNEQFF. V and J are TRBV6-5 and TRBJ2-1, with 8 bases lining up with TRBD2. The CDR3 is made up of 17 amino acids. The germline gives CDR1 MNHEY, CDR2 SVGAGI. V was pared by 2 bases and J by 4 bases, with 10 bases of the junction left unmatched.

This rearrangement joins TRBV24-1 to TRBJ2-3, with D hard to call. CDR1 is KGHDR and CDR2 is SFDVKD in the germline V gene. Trimming took off 5 bases at V and 5 bases at J, with 4 bases between the two ends. The CDR3 extends over 11 amino acids. The CDR3 loop is CATSAEDTQYF. DNA of the CDR3: TGTGCCACCAGTGCTGAAGATACGCAGTATTTT.

The chain joins TRBV24-1 to TRBJ2-3; 9 bases align to TRBD1. The CDR3 totals 15 residues. Germline CDR1 KGHDR, CDR2 SFDVKD. V shed 5 bases, J shed 2 bases, and the junction held 4 bases outside the gene matches. The CDR3 nucleotides are TGTGCCACCAGTGGGGGACAGGGCCTCACAGATACGCAGTATTTT. It encodes CATSGGQGLTDTQYF.

The chain links TRBV20-1 to TRBJ1-1; TRBD1 matches 8 bases. The trim removed 3 bases at V and 4 bases at J, leaving 7 bases unmatched. The CDR3 covers 14 residues. CDR1 and CDR2 from the germline V gene are DFQATT and SNEGSKA (reference sequence). In nucleotides, the CDR3 is TGCAGTGCTAGGTTGACAGGGGAGGCCACTGAAGCTTTCTTT. The encoded protein is CSARLTGEATEAFF.

This chain connects TRBV11-2 to TRBJ2-6; 11 bases match TRBD2. The germline CDR1 and CDR2 sequences are SGHAT and FQNNGV. V was pared by 7 bases and J by 2 bases, with 4 bases of the junction left unmatched. CDR3 length: 16 residues. In DNA form, the CDR3 reads TGTGCCAGCATCCAACTAGCGGGAGCTGGGGCCAACGTCCTGACTTTC. Translation gives CASIQLAGAGANVLTF.

This clonotype was observed many times. The CDR3 region is CSAGTSGRADNEQFF. In DNA, the CDR3 is TGCAGTGCCGGGACTAGCGGGAGGGCGGACAATGAGCAGTTCTTC. The V call is TRBV20-1, the J call TRBJ2-1; TRBD2 matches 16 bases. Germline CDR1 and CDR2: DFQATT and SNEGSKA (reference sequence). There are 15 residues in the CDR3. Trimming cost V 6 bases and J 5 bases; bases outside gene matches: 4.

The J gene is TRBJ2-6, the V gene TRBV12-3 or TRBV12-4; 15 positions match TRBD2. V lost 8 bases to trimming and J lost 0 bases; unmatched junction nucleotides: 8. The CDR3 sequence is 19 residues long. The CDR3 region is CASFPGLAGGYSGANVLTF. The CDR3 DNA is TGTGCCAGCTTCCCGGGACTAGCGGGAGGCTACTCTGGGGCCAACGTCCTGACTTTC.

This clonotype has just a few counts. The CDR3 nucleotides read TGTGCCAGCAGCTTTACGGGGCAGGGTCCCTACGAGCAGTACTTC. This sequence encodes CASSFTGQGPYEQYF. The V gene is TRBV11-2, the J gene TRBJ2-7; either TRBD1 or TRBD2 may supply D (5 bases each). The germline V gene encodes CDR1 SGHAT and CDR2 FQNNGV. The CDR3 is 15 residues long. V was pared by 3 bases and J by 2 bases, with 14 bases between. Full variable domain (remainder filled in from reference TRBV11-2 and TRBJ2-7): EAGVAQSPRYKIIEKRQSVAFWCNPISGHATLYWYQQILGQGPKLLIQFQNNGVVDDSQLPKDRFSAERLKGVDSTLKIQPAKLEDSAVYLCASSFTGQGPYEQYFGPGTRLTVT.

This clonotype was observed a few times. This chain joins TRBV6-5 and TRBJ2-1; 10 nucleotides line up with TRBD1. With 0 bases clipped from V and 5 bases from J, the junction kept 4 bases outside the gene matches. In germline, CDR1 is MNHEY, CDR2 SVGAGI. This CDR3 is built from 16 residues. CDR3 protein: CASSYSKGQGNNEQFF. The CDR3 nucleotides are TGTGCCAGCAGTTACTCGAAGGGACAGGGGAACAATGAGCAGTTCTTC.

The J gene is TRBJ2-1, the V gene TRBV3-1; D gene unclear. This CDR3 is 15 amino acids long. The germline CDR1 and CDR2 sequences are LGHDT and YNNKEL (reference sequence). V was pared by 2 bases and J by 3 bases, with 11 bases between. CDR3 nucleotide sequence: TGTGCCAGCAGCCAAATGGGGTCGAGCTACAATGAGCAGTTCTTC. Protein product: CASSQMGSSYNEQFF.

The chain employs TRBV12-3 or TRBV12-4 and TRBJ1-1; 7 bases align to TRBD1. The CDR3 runs to 15 residues. The junction had 6 bases not matched to a gene; V was cut back by 5 bases and J by 0 bases. Written as DNA, the CDR3 is TGTGCCAGCAGTCCGGACAGGAGAATGAACACTGAAGCTTTCTTT. This codes for CASSPDRRMNTEAFF.

The chain joins TRBV5-1 to TRBJ2-1; D possibly corresponds to TRBD1 (6 bases). Germline V gene sequence: CDR1 SGHRS, CDR2 YFSETQ. The CDR3 is 14 residues long. Trimming cost V 0 bases and J 7 bases, with 11 bases left between them. DNA of the CDR3: TGCGCCAGCAGCTTGGGGACTCAGGGGAATGAGCAGTTCTTC. It translates to CASSLGTQGNEQFF. Full variable domain (outside the CDR3, taken from reference TRBV5-1 and TRBJ2-1): KAGVTQTPRYLIKTRGQQVTLSCSPISGHRSVSWYQQTPGQGLQFLFEYFSETQRNKGNFPGRFSGRQFSNSRSEMNVSTLELGDSALYLCASSLGTQGNEQFFGPGTRLTVL.

This clonotype turned up a few times. The chain recombines TRBV7-9 with TRBJ2-5, with a weak D call TRBD2 (6 bases). V was cut by 3 bases and J by 1 base, with 12 bases left in between. The length of the CDR3 is 15 residues. Germline CDR1 reads SEHNR; CDR2 reads FQNEAQ (reference sequence). The DNA for the CDR3 is TGTGCCAGCAGCTTCCTCCCGCGGGGCCAAGAGACCCAGTACTTC. Its protein product is CASSFLPRGQETQYF.

This rearrangement joins TRBV6-1 to TRBJ2-3; 7 bases are shared with TRBD1. The CDR3 runs to 15 residues. The ends lost 6 bases at V and 4 bases at J; junction bases unmatched: 10. The germline CDR1 and CDR2 sequences are MNHNS and SASEGT. CDR3: CASSQGQPGADTQYF. The CDR3 region has the DNA TGTGCCAGCAGCCAGGGACAGCCAGGGGCAGATACGCAGTATTTT.

Many counts were recorded for this clonotype. The V call is TRBV7-9, the J call TRBJ2-7; D possibly corresponds to TRBD2 (5 bases). Germline V gene sequence: CDR1 SEHNR, CDR2 FQNEAQ (reference sequence). The CDR3 contains 12 residues. Trimming stripped 5 bases from V and 4 bases from J, with 9 bases between. CDR3 sequence (DNA): TGTGCCAGCAGCCGGACTTCTTACGAGCAGTACTTC. Amino acids: CASSRTSYEQYF.

This clonotype was detected only a few times. The chain uses TRBV6-2 or TRBV6-3 and TRBJ2-1; TRBD2 matches at 9 bases. This CDR3 is 13 amino acids long. Germline V CDR1 and CDR2: MNHEY, SVGEGT. J lost 13 bases, V lost 7 bases, and 11 bases had no gene match. The CDR3 sequence: CASNPLQTSGQFF. The CDR3 DNA reads as TGTGCCAGCAATCCCCTACAGACTAGCGGACAGTTCTTC.

V and J are TRBV24-1 and TRBJ2-1; TRBD2 aligns across 9 bases. After removal of 3 bases from V and 2 bases from J, the junction contained 4 bases not matched to a gene. In germline, CDR1 is KGHDR, CDR2 SFDVKD. The CDR3 consists of 16 residues. CDR3 nucleotides: TGTGCCACCAGTGATCCGACTAGCGGAGCCTACAATGAGCAGTTCTTC. This codes for CATSDPTSGAYNEQFF.